This T cell receptor beta chain emerged from a study of blood T cell repertoires in COVID-19. CDR3 length: 13 amino acids. Looked up from germline, CDR1 is MNHEY and CDR2 is SVGAGI. Losses at the gene ends were 5 bases for V and 1 base for J; bases not matched to a gene: 0. Sequencing used immunoSEQ multiplex PCR; TCRdb keeps in-frame clones, though not all of them. The sample consists of around 130,000 clones, more than 70% of them appearing once. The sequenced sample was peripheral blood. This clonotype originated in a man aged 65 to 85 with acute or convalescent COVID-19. This rearrangement joins TRBV6-5 to TRBJ2-7; TRBD2 agrees at 9 bases. The DNA for the CDR3 is TGTGCCAGCAGTAGCGGGGGGTCCTACGAGCAGTACTTC. This encodes CASSSGGSYEQYF.